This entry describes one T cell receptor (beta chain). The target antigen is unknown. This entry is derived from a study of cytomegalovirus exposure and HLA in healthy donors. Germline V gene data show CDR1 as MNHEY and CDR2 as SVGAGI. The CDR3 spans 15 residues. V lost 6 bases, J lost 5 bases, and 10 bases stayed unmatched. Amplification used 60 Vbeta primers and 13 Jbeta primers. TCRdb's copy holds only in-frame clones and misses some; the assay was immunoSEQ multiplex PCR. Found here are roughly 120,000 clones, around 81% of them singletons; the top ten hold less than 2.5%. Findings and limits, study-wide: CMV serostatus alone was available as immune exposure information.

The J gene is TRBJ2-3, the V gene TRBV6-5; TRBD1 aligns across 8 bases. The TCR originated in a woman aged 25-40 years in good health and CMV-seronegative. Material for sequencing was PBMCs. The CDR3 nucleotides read TGTGCCAGCAGCACCGGGACAGGTATCTTAGATACGCAGTATTTT. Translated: CASSTGTGILDTQYF.